The 13 T cell receptor beta chains below come from one sample, sequenced in a study of identical twins' blood T cells. TCRdb re-called the 5' RACE reads with MiXCR, one entry per CDR3 protein. Among 400,000 or so distinct CDR3 sequences listed, over 25% were seen once. The sample taken for sequencing was PBMCs. All receptors derive from a woman aged 18-49 years in good health.

This clonotype was observed a few times. The rearrangement uses TRBV7-2 and TRBJ1-1; 8 positions agree with TRBD1. The CDR3 contains 16 residues. Germline trimming cut 3 bases from V and 1 base from J; bases unmatched to any gene: 7. The germline V gene encodes CDR1 SGHTA and CDR2 FQGNSA. CDR3 nucleotide sequence: TGTGCCAGCAGCTTCGCAGCCGGACAGGGGAACACTGAAGCTTTCTTT. Translated: CASSFAAGQGNTEAFF.

In this sample, this clonotype turned up a few times. The CDR3 coding sequence is TGTGCCAGCAGTTCAGCGGGCGATAATTCACCCCTCCACTTT. Translated, it gives CASSSAGDNSPLHF. J is TRBJ1-6 and V is TRBV6-6; D uncertain. Trimming removed 4 bases at V and 5 bases at J, with 9 bases between. The V gene's germline CDR1 is MNHNY and CDR2 SVGAGI (reference sequence). The CDR3 is made up of 14 amino acids.

The sample holds many counts of this clonotype. The V call is TRBV6-2 or TRBV6-3, the J call TRBJ1-2; the D is unclear. Germline assignment: CDR1 MNHEY and CDR2 SVGEGT. CDR3 length: 13 amino acids. V lost 6 bases to trimming and J lost 0 bases, with 8 bases between them. DNA of the CDR3: TGTGCCAGCAGCCCGACCGCTAACTATGGCTACACCTTC. It translates to CASSPTANYGYTF.

This clonotype has just a few counts. V is TRBV9 and J is TRBJ2-3; 10 nucleotides line up with TRBD2. V lost 3 bases, J lost 3 bases, and 7 bases stayed unmatched. From germline, CDR1 is SGDLS and CDR2 YYNGEE. This CDR3 has 16 residues. The CDR3 DNA is TGTGCCAGCAGCGCGCTAGCGGGAGAGGGGACAGATACGCAGTATTTT. The encoded protein is CASSALAGEGTDTQYF.

The table lists this clonotype with a few counts. The chain combines TRBV9 with TRBJ2-2; D gene unclear. Germline CDR1 reads SGDLS; CDR2 reads YYNGEE. V lost 0 bases and J lost 4, with 13 bases in between. The CDR3 has 16 amino acids. Here the CDR3 DNA reads TGTGCCAGCAGCGTAGGAGTCGCAGGAATCACCGGGGAGCTGTTTTTT. Translation gives CASSVGVAGITGELFF.

This chain uses TRBV29-1 with TRBJ2-7; 7 bases agree with TRBD1. V lost 7 bases, J lost 4 bases, and 10 bases stayed unmatched. The CDR3 consists of 13 residues. From germline, CDR1 is SQVTM and CDR2 ANQGSEA. This chain's CDR3 is CSATQGEGYEQYF. CDR3 bases: TGCAGCGCCACTCAGGGGGAAGGGTACGAGCAGTACTTC.

The chain links TRBV20-1 to TRBJ2-3; D call uncertain. The germline gives CDR1 DFQATT, CDR2 SNEGSKA (reference sequence). Deletions cut 6 bases from V and 4 bases from J, with 11 bases between. This CDR3 has 12 amino acids. DNA of the CDR3: TGCAGTGCACACAAAGCGTCAGATACGCAGTATTTT. Amino acid sequence: CSAHKASDTQYF.

This clonotype was seen more than once but under ten times. The V and J genes are TRBV5-1 and TRBJ2-2; D unresolved. The length of the CDR3 is 14 residues. CDR1 SGHRS and CDR2 YFSETQ come from the germline V gene. Between the trimmed V and J ends, which lost 3 bases and 1 base, there was a span of 7 bases. The CDR3 loop is CASSSVLNTGELFF. Written as DNA, the CDR3 is TGCGCCAGCAGCTCAGTCCTGAACACCGGGGAGCTGTTTTTT.

The chain has TRBV27 and TRBJ1-2, with D perhaps matching TRBD1 (6 bases). CDR1 and CDR2 (germline): MNHEY, SMNVEV (reference sequence). CDR3 length equals 13 residues. V lost 2 bases and J 7 bases, leaving 11 bases between the germline ends. The CDR3 here is CASSLGGASGYTF. The CDR3 nucleotides read TGTGCCAGCAGTTTAGGGGGGGCCTCTGGCTACACCTTC.

This clonotype turned up a few times. The J gene is TRBJ1-4, the V gene TRBV5-6; D unclear. V gave up 2 bases and J gave up 6 bases, with 8 bases separating them. CDR3 size: 13 residues. Germline CDR1 and CDR2: SGHDT and YYEEEE. The CDR3 region is CASSFVRDEKLFF. DNA of the CDR3: TGTGCCAGCAGCTTTGTGAGGGATGAAAAACTGTTTTTT.

This chain uses TRBV4-1 with TRBJ2-1, with D possibly being TRBD1 (6 bases). The length of the CDR3 is 15 residues. Looked up from germline, CDR1 is MGHRA and CDR2 is YSYEKL. V dropped 4 bases and J dropped 10 bases, with 20 bases sitting between them. CDR3 residues: CASSLRDTTSREQFF. Here the CDR3 DNA reads TGCGCCAGCAGCCTCCGGGACACGACTTCTCGGGAGCAGTTCTTC.

The rearrangement uses TRBV7-9 and TRBJ1-2; 11 nucleotides agree with TRBD1. This CDR3 has 16 residues. The V gene end was trimmed by 5 bases and the J gene end by 2 bases; junction bases not matched to a gene: 7. Germline CDR1 reads SEHNR; CDR2 reads FQNEAQ (reference sequence). The CDR3, as DNA: TGTGCCAGCAGCGCCCAAAGGGACAGGGGGAACTATGGCTACACCTTC. It yields the protein CASSAQRDRGNYGYTF.

This clonotype came up a few times. The chain has TRBV5-1 and TRBJ1-1; TRBD1 might be the D (6 bases). The ends were cut back, 2 bases at V and 4 bases at J, with 15 bases in the middle. Germline lookup yields CDR1 SGHRS and CDR2 YFSETQ. The length of the CDR3 is 15 residues. The CDR3 is CASSFKTGESTEAFF. The CDR3 nucleotides are TGCGCCAGCAGCTTCAAGACAGGAGAGAGCACTGAAGCTTTCTTT.